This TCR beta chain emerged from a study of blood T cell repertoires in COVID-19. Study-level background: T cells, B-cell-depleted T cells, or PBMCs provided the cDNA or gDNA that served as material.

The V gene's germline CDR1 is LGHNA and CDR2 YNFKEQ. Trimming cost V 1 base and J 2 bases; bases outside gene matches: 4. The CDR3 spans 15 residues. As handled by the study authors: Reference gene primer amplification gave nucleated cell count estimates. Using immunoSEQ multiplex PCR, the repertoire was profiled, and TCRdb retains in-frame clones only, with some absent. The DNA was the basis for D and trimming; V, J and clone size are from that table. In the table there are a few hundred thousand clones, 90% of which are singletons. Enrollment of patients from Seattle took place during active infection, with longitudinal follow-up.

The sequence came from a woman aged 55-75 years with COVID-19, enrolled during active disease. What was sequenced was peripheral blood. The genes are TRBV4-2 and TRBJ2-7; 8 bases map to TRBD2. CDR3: CASSQGRGGPYEQYF. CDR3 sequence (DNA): TGTGCCAGCAGCCAAGGTCGGGGGGGCCCCTACGAGCAGTACTTC.